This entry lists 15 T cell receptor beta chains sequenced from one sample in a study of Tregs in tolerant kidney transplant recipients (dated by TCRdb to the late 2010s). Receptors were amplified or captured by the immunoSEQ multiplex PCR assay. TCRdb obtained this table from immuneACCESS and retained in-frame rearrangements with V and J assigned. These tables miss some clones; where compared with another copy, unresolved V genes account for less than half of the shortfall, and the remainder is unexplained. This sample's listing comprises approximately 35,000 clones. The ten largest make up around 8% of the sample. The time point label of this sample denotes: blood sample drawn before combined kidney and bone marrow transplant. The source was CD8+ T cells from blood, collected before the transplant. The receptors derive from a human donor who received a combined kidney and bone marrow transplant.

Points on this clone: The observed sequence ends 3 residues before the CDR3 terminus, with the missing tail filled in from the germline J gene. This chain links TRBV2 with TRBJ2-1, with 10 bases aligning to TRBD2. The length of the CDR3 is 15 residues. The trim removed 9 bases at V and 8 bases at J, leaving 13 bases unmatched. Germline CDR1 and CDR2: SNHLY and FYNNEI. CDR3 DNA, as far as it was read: TGTGCCAGGGGGGGCTTAGCGGGAGGTATGGATGAG. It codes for CARGGLAGGMDE. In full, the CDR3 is CARGGLAGGMDEQFF.

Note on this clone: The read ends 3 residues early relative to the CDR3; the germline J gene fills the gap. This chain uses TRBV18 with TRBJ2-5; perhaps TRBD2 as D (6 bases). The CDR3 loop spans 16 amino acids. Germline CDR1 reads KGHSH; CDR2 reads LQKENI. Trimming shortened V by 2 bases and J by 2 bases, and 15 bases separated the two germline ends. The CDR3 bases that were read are TGTGCCAGCTCACCAGATGTGTCTAGCGCGCAAGAGACC. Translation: CASSPDVSSAQET. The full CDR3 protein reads CASSPDVSSAQETQYF.

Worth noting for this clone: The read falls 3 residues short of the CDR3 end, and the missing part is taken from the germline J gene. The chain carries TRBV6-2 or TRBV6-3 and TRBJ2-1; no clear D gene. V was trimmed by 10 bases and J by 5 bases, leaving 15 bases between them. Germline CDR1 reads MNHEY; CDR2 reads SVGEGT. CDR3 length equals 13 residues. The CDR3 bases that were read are TGTGCCACCACCCTACTCGAACACAATGAG. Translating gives CATTLLEHNE. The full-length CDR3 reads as CATTLLEHNEQFF.

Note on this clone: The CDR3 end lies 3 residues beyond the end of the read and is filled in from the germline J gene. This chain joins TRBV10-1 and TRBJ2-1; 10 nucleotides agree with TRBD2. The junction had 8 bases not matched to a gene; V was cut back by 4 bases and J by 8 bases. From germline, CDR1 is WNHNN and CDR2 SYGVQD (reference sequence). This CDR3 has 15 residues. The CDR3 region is CASSVQRGGRDEQFF. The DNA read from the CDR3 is TGCGCCAGCAGTGTTCAGCGGGGGGGCCGCGATGAG.

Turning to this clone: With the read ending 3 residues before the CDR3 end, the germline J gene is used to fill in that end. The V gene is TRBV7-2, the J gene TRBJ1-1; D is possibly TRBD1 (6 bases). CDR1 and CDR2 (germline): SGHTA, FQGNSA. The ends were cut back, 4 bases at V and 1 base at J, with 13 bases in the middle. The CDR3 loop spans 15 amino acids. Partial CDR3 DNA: TGTGCCAGCAGCTCAGGTGGACAGCCGAACACTGAA. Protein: CASSSGGQPNTE. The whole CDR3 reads CASSSGGQPNTEAFF.

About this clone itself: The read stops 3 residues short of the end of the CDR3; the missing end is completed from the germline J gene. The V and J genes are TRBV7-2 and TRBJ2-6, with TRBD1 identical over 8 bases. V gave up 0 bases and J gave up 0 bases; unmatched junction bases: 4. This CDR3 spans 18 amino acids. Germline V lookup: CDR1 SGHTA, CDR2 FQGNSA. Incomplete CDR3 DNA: TGTGCCAGCAGCTTAGCGACAGGGGCCCTCTCTGGGGCCAACGTC. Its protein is CASSLATGALSGANV. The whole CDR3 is CASSLATGALSGANVLTF.

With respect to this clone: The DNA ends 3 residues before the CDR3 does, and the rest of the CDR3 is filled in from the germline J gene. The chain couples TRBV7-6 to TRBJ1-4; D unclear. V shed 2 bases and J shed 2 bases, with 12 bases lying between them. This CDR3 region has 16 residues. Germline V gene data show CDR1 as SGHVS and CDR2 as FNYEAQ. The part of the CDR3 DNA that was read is TGTGCCAGCAGCTTAAAGGAGGCAGGCACTAATGAAAAA. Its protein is CASSLKEAGTNEK. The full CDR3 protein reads CASSLKEAGTNEKLFF.

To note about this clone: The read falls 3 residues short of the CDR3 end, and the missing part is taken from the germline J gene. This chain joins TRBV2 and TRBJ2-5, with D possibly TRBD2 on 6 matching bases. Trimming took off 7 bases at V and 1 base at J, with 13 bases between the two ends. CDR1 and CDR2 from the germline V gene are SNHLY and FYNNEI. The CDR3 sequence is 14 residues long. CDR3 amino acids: CASKTSAGQETQYF. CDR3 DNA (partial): TGTGCCAGCAAAACCTCAGCGGGCCAAGAGACC.

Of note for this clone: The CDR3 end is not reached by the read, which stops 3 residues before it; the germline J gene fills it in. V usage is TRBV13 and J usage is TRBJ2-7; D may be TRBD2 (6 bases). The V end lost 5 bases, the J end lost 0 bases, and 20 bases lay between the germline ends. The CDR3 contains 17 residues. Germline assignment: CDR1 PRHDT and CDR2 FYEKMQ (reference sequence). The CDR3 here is CASSTSPGLGLSYEQYF. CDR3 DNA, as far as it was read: TGTGCCAGCAGCACATCCCCGGGACTCGGCCTCTCCTACGAG.

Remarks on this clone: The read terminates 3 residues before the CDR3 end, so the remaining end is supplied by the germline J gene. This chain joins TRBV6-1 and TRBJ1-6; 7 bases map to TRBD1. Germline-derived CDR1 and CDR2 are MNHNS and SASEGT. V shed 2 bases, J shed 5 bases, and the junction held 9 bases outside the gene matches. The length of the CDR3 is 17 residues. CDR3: CASSERLGTANNSPLHF. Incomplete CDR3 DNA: TGTGCCAGCAGTGAAAGGCTCGGGACAGCTAATAATTCACCC.

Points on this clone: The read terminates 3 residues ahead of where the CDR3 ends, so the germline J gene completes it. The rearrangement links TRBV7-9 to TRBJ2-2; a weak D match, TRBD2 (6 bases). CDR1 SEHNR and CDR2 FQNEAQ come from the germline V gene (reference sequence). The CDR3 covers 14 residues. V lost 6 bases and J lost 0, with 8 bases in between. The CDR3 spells CASSGGANTGELFF. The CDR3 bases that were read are TGTGCCAGCAGTGGAGGGGCGAACACCGGGGAG.

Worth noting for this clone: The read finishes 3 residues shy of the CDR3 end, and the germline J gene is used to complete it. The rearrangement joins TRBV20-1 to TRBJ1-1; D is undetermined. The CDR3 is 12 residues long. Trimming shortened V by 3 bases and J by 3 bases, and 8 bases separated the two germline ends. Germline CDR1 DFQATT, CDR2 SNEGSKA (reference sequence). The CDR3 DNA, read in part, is TGCAGTGCTAGTAGCGGTTACACTGAA. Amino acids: CSASSGYTE. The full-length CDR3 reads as CSASSGYTEAFF.

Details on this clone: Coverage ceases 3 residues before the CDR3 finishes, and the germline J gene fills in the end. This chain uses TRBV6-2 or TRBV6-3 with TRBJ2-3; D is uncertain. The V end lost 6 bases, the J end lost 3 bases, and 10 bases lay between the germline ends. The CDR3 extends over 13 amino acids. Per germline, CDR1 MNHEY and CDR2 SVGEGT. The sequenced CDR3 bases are TGTGCCAGCAGCACACTACGAACAGATACG. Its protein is CASSTLRTDT. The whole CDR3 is CASSTLRTDTQYF.

CDR3 loop: CASSLTVNTEAFF. CDR3 DNA, as far as it was read: TGTGCCAGCAGTTTGACAGTAAACACTGAA. This rearrangement joins TRBV28 to TRBJ1-1; possible D gene TRBD1, 5 bases. The missing CDR3 end, 3 residues past where the read stops, is filled in from the germline J gene. The CDR3 loop spans 13 amino acids. V dropped 3 bases and J dropped 2 bases, with 7 bases sitting between them. In germline, CDR1 is MDHEN, CDR2 SYDVKM.

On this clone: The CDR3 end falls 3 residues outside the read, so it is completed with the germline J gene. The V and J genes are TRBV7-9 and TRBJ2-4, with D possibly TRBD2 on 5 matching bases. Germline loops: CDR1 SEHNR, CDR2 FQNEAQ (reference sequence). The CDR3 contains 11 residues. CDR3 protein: CASSPTRAQYF. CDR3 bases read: TGTGCCAGCAGCCCCACGAGGGCT. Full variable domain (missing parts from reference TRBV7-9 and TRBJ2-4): DTGVSQNPRHKITKRGQNVTFRCDPISEHNRLYWYRQTLGQGPEFLTYFQNEAQLEKSRLLSDRFSAERPKGSFSTLEIQRTEQGDSAMYLCASSPTRAQYFGAGTRLSVL.